The T cell receptor beta chain under discussion was sequenced for a study of metastatic and nonmetastatic thyroid tumors. About the research overall: Repertoires from blood and tumor or nodule tissue of malignant and benign thyroid patients were compared. Whole-study findings and limits: Reportedly, malignant thyroid tumors had significantly higher TCR beta diversity than benign nodules, in blood and tumor.

Germline values: CDR1 SGHKS, CDR2 YYEKEE (reference sequence). The V gene end was trimmed by 2 bases and the J gene end by 4 bases; junction bases not matched to a gene: 12. This CDR3 has 16 amino acids. In the study's own analysis: A classifier for distant metastasis in papillary thyroid cancer was constructed using CDR3 differences observed across clinicopathological groups. TCRdb called clones again from the PCR reads with MiXCR. TCRdb, rather than the study authors, made the V and J calls. In the table there are 43,000 or so clones, less than 20% of which are singletons. This clone has at least ten counts. The antigen remains unidentified. Every patient underwent thyroid surgery untreated.

The V and J genes are TRBV5-5 and TRBJ2-7; TRBD1 matches 7 bases. The sequencing input was blood. This receptor was taken from a female donor with papillary thyroid cancer or a benign thyroid nodule (not recorded which). Some clones in this sample may be carry-over from other donors' samples. CDR3: CASSLSVTGHFYEQYF. The CDR3 DNA reads TGTGCCAGCAGCTTATCCGTGACAGGGCATTTTTACGAGCAGTACTTC.